The present T cell receptor (beta chain) was sequenced within a study of cytomegalovirus exposure and HLA in healthy donors. Overall study results and limits: In a later analysis, HLA-associated beta chains showed higher expansion and lower generation probabilities than comparable chains. A later analysis linked a missense DCLRE1C variant to TCR beta V- and J-gene trimming.

60 Vbeta and 13 Jbeta primers were used in PCR. Measured with immunoSEQ multiplex PCR; TCRdb has only the in-frame clones, and not every one. The sample includes roughly 99,000 clones, around 67% seen only once; the top ten take about 15%. The ends lost 6 bases at V and 7 bases at J; junction bases unmatched: 8. The CDR3 is 14 amino acids. CDR1 and CDR2 from the germline V gene are MNHEY and SMNVEV (reference sequence). A few counts support this clone. Its antigen remains unknown. The chain has TRBV27 and TRBJ1-5, with 8 bases that match TRBD1. This receptor was identified in a middle-aged woman in good health and CMV-seropositive. Sequenced sample: PBMCs. CDR3 sequence: CASSLRDRTQPQHF. The CDR3 nucleotides are TGTGCCAGCAGCCTCCGGGACAGGACCCAGCCCCAGCATTTT.